One sample yielded the 20 T cell receptor beta chains listed below, sequenced in a study of CD8+ T cells in alopecia areata. Sequencing relied on a cDNA template that was reverse transcribed from extracted RNA. Produced via immunoSEQ multiplex PCR; TCRdb's table is partial and in-frame only. Of about 150,000 clones in the sample, 85% to 90% are singletons; the top ten hold about 15%. Sequencing used CD8+ T cells sorted from blood, obtained at week 0. Receptors originate from a human donor with alopecia areata.

The rearrangement uses TRBV30 and TRBJ1-1; 7 nucleotides align to TRBD1. The ends lost 1 base at V and 3 bases at J; junction bases unmatched: 14. Germline V gene sequence: CDR1 GTSNPN, CDR2 SVGIG (reference sequence). The CDR3 contains 17 residues. The CDR3 region is CAWSGITGVSSYTEAFF. CDR3 nucleotides: TGTGCCTGGAGTGGGATCACAGGGGTATCGTCGTACACTGAAGCTTTCTTT. Supplemented by reference TRBV30 and TRBJ1-1, the full variable domain reads SQTIHQWPATLVQPVGSPLSLECTVEGTSNPNLYWYRQAAGRGLQLLFYSVGIGQISSEVPQNLSASRPQDRQFILSSKKLLLSDSGFYLCAWSGITGVSSYTEAFFGQGTRLTVV.

The V gene is TRBV29-1, the J gene TRBJ2-2; D possibly corresponds to TRBD1 (6 bases). V lost 0 bases and J 4 bases, leaving 15 bases between the germline ends. The CDR3 consists of 16 residues. CDR1 SQVTM and CDR2 ANQGSEA come from the germline V gene. CDR3 DNA: TGCAGCGTTGAAGATTTCCGGGACAAAAGCACCGGGGAGCTGTTTTTT. This translates into CSVEDFRDKSTGELFF.

The chain is built from TRBV13 and TRBJ2-3; the match to TRBD1 covers 8 bases. The CDR3 sequence is 16 residues long. Per the germline V gene, CDR1 is PRHDT and CDR2 is FYEKMQ (reference sequence). The junction had 10 bases not matched to a gene; V was cut back by 5 bases and J by 3 bases. The CDR3 loop reads CASSSRDRGRTDTQYF. Here the CDR3 DNA reads TGTGCCAGCAGCAGTCGCGACAGGGGTAGGACAGATACGCAGTATTTT.

The rearrangement joins TRBV7-9 to TRBJ2-5; 12 nucleotides line up with TRBD2. V lost 5 bases to trimming and J lost 1 base; unmatched junction nucleotides: 2. CDR1 and CDR2 from the germline V gene are SEHNR and FQNEAQ (reference sequence). This CDR3 has 15 residues. The CDR3 DNA reads as TGTGCCAGCAGCGCTAGCGGGAGGGGCCAAGAGACCCAGTACTTC. Its translation is CASSASGRGQETQYF.

This chain connects TRBV27 to TRBJ2-5, with D maybe TRBD1 (5 bases). The better agreement between TRBJ2-7 and the DNA end casts doubt on the J call. This CDR3 spans 16 amino acids. CDR1 is MNHEY, CDR2 SMNVEV, per germline (reference sequence). The CDR3 protein is CASSFTTDTVSYEQYF. CDR3 DNA sequence: TGTGCCAGCAGTTTTACGACAGACACCGTTTCCTACGAGCAGTACTTC.

The CDR3 here is CASSEGDGNTEAFF. The CDR3, as DNA: TGTGCCAGCAGTGAAGGGGACGGGAACACTGAAGCTTTCTTT. The V gene is TRBV6-1, the J gene TRBJ1-1; possibly TRBD1 for D (5 bases). Between the trimmed V and J ends, which lost 1 base and 1 base, there was a span of 7 bases. This CDR3 is built from 14 residues. Germline-derived CDR1 and CDR2 are MNHNS and SASEGT.

The chain links TRBV4-1 to TRBJ2-7; the D gene could be TRBD1 or TRBD2 (6 bases each). The CDR3 runs 15 residues. V was clipped by 0 bases and J by 2 bases, with 11 bases between them. Germline V gene lookup returns CDR1 MGHRA and CDR2 YSYEKL. The CDR3, as DNA: TGCGCCAGCAGCCAAGAAGGGGGACTCCCCTACGAGCAGTACTTC. Amino acids: CASSQEGGLPYEQYF.

Details on this clone: The sample carries other DNA sequences with the same CDR3. The chain is built from TRBV4-1 and TRBJ2-7; D possibly corresponds to TRBD2 (5 bases). The CDR3 loop spans 13 amino acids. V was pared by 0 bases and J by 3 bases, with 6 bases between. Germline V gene sequence: CDR1 MGHRA, CDR2 YSYEKL. In nucleotides, the CDR3 is TGCGCCAGCAGCCAAGATCGGGGCTACGAGCAGTACTTC. Its protein product is CASSQDRGYEQYF.

This chain links TRBV12-5 with TRBJ2-7; D is undetermined. The CDR3 is 11 residues long. Germline lookup yields CDR1 LGHNT and CDR2 FRNRAP. V gave up 1 base and J gave up 5 bases, with 3 bases separating them. For the CDR3, the DNA is TGTGCTAGTGGTTTGGGACACGAGCAGTACTTC. Encoded protein: CASGLGHEQYF.

The chain is built from TRBV2 and TRBJ2-3, with 10 bases lining up with TRBD2. Unmatched junction bases numbered 7, after V lost 7 bases and J lost 0 bases. CDR1 is SNHLY, CDR2 FYNNEI, per germline. The CDR3 spans 16 residues. CDR3 nucleotide sequence: TGTGCCAGCATAACCCTTAGCGGGAGGAGCACAGATACGCAGTATTTT. This translates into CASITLSGRSTDTQYF.

The V call is TRBV27, the J call TRBJ2-7; unclear D gene. The germline V gene has CDR1 MNHEY and CDR2 SMNVEV (reference sequence). The CDR3 extends over 15 amino acids. V was cut by 0 bases and J by 1 base, with 10 bases left in between. The CDR3 DNA is TGTGCCAGCAGTTTATCCGAGGAACAGTCCTACGAGCAGTACTTC. It is translated as CASSLSEEQSYEQYF.

The chain carries TRBV2 and TRBJ2-3, with D uncertain. The CDR3 is made up of 12 amino acids. Germline CDR1 SNHLY, CDR2 FYNNEI. The ends were cut back, 0 bases at V and 4 bases at J, with 2 bases in the middle. The CDR3 here is CASSEAADTQYF. Here the CDR3 DNA reads TGTGCCAGCAGTGAAGCCGCAGATACGCAGTATTTT.

V is TRBV27 and J is TRBJ2-4, with D perhaps matching TRBD2 (6 bases). Germline assignment: CDR1 MNHEY and CDR2 SMNVEV (reference sequence). V was shortened by 3 bases and J by 0 bases, with 18 bases between the two germline ends. The CDR3 is 18 amino acids. The chain's CDR3 is CASSLYVGSGLAKNIQYF. The CDR3 DNA sequence: TGTGCCAGCAGTTTGTACGTCGGGAGCGGACTAGCCAAAAACATTCAGTACTTC.

The chain links TRBV7-2 to TRBJ2-3, with D hard to call. The CDR3 totals 11 residues. CDR1 SGHTA and CDR2 FQGNSA come from the germline V gene. Trimming removed 6 bases from V and 5 bases from J, with 6 bases in between. CDR3 residues: CASRGKDTQYF. In nucleotides, the CDR3 is TGTGCCAGCAGGGGAAAAGATACGCAGTATTTT.

The chain joins TRBV5-6 to TRBJ2-1; possibly TRBD1 for D (6 bases). CDR1 SGHDT and CDR2 YYEEEE come from the germline V gene. V shed 3 bases and J shed 4 bases, with 11 bases lying between them. This CDR3 region has 14 residues. CDR3 DNA: TGTGCCAGCAGCTCCCGGGACATATACAATGAGCAGTTCTTC. Protein product: CASSSRDIYNEQFF.

The chain employs TRBV6-1 and TRBJ2-7; D is undetermined. The CDR3 covers 14 residues. Deletions cut 2 bases from V and 3 bases from J, with 11 bases between. Looked up from germline, CDR1 is MNHNS and CDR2 is SASEGT. The CDR3: CASSEYGPNYEQYF. In DNA form, the CDR3 reads TGTGCCAGCAGTGAATATGGGCCGAACTACGAGCAGTACTTC.

The genes are TRBV25-1 and TRBJ2-3, with D possibly matching TRBD1 (5 bases). The germline CDR1 and CDR2 sequences are MGHDK and SYGVNS. V lost 5 bases, J lost 6 bases, and 12 bases lay in between. The CDR3 loop spans 13 amino acids. The CDR3 DNA reads as TGTGCCAGCAGTAGGGGTTTATCGGATACGCAGTATTTT. Its translation: CASSRGLSDTQYF.

This chain uses TRBV5-6 with TRBJ2-1, with TRBD1 matching over 9 bases. After removal of 2 bases from V and 7 bases from J, the junction contained 10 bases not matched to a gene. From germline, CDR1 is SGHDT and CDR2 YYEEEE. This CDR3 has 16 residues. In DNA, the CDR3 is TGTGCCAGCAGCTTCGCCGACAGGGGGATCAGAAATGAGCAGTTCTTC. Translation: CASSFADRGIRNEQFF.

CDR3: CASSLAGPTDTQYF. DNA of the CDR3: TGTGCCAGCAGTTTAGCGGGGCCCACAGATACGCAGTATTTT. V and J are TRBV6-5 and TRBJ2-3; 8 nucleotides line up with TRBD2. The J segment lost 2 bases and the V segment lost 4 bases, leaving 2 bases of the junction unmatched. The CDR3 has 14 residues. The germline gives CDR1 MNHEY, CDR2 SVGAGI.

V and J are TRBV9 and TRBJ1-2; 10 bases agree with TRBD1. Germline CDR1 reads SGDLS; CDR2 reads YYNGEE. V lost 0 bases and J lost 6; bases outside the gene matches: 2. The CDR3 totals 14 residues. CDR3 nucleotide sequence: TGTGCCAGCAGCGTAGGTGGGACAGGGGATGGCTACACCTTC. It yields the protein CASSVGGTGDGYTF.